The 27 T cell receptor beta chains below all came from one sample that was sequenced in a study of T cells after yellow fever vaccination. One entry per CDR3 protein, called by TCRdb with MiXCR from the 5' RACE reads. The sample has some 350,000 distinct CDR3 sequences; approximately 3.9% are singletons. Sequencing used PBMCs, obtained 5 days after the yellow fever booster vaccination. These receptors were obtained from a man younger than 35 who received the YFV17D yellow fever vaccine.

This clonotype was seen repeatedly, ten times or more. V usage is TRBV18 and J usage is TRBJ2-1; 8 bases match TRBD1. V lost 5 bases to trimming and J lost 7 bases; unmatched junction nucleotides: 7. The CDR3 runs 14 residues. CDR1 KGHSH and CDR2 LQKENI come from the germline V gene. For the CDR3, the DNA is TGTGCCAGCTCATCAAGACAGGGGATTAATGAGCAGTTCTTC. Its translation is CASSSRQGINEQFF. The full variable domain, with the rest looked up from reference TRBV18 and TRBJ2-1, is NAGVMQNPRHLVRRRGQEARLRCSPMKGHSHVYWYRQLPEEGLKFMVYLQKENIIDESGMPKERFSAEFPKEGPSILRIQQVVRGDSAAYFCASSSRQGINEQFFGPGTRLTVL.

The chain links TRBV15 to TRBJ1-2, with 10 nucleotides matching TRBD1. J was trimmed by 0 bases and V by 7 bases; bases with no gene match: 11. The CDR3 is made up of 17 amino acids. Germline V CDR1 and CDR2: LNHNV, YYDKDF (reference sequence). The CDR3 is CATKFDRGLLSNYGYTF. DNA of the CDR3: TGTGCCACCAAGTTTGACAGGGGGCTTCTCTCTAACTATGGCTACACCTTC.

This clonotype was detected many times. CDR3: CASSFRQGLTQETQYF. The DNA for the CDR3 is TGTGCCAGCAGCTTCAGGCAGGGGCTCACCCAAGAGACCCAGTACTTC. The V gene is TRBV7-2, the J gene TRBJ2-5; possibly TRBD1 for D (6 bases). CDR1 is SGHTA and CDR2 is FQGNSA in the germline V gene. The CDR3 contains 16 residues. The ends were cut back, 3 bases at V and 1 base at J, with 15 bases in the middle.

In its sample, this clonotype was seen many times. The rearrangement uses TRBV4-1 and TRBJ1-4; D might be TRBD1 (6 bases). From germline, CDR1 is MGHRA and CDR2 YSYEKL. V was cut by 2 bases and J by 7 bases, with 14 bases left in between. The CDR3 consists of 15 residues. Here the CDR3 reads CASSQHRGGGEKLFF. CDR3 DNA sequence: TGCGCCAGCAGCCAACATCGAGGGGGTGGTGAAAAACTGTTTTTT.

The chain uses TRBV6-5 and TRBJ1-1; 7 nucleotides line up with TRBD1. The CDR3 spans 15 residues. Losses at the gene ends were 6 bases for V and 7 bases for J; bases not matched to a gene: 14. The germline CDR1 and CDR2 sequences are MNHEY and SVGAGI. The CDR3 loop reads CASRRTWAWDSEAFF. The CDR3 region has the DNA TGTGCCAGCAGGCGAACCTGGGCTTGGGACAGTGAAGCTTTCTTT.

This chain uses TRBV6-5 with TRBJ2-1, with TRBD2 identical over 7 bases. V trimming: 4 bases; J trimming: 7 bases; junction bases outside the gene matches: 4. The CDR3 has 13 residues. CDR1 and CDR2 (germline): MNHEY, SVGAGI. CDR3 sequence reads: CASSWGGRNEQFF. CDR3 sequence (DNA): TGTGCCAGCAGTTGGGGGGGTAGGAATGAGCAGTTCTTC.

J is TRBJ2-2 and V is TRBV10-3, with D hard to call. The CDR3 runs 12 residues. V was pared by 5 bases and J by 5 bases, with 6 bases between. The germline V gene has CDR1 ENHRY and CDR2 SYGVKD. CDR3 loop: CAISSQTGELFF. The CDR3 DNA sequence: TGTGCCATCAGTTCGCAAACCGGGGAGCTGTTTTTT.

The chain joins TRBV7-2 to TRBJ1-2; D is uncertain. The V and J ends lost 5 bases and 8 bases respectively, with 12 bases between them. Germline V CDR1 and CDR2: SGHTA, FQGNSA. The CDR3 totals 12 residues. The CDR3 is CASSPTGPGYTF. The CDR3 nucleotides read TGTGCCAGCAGCCCCACCGGGCCCGGCTACACCTTC.

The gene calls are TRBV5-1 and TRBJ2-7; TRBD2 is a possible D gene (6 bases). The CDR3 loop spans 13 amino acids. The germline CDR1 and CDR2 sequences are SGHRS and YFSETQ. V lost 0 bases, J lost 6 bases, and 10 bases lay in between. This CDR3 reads CASSLVVEGEQYF. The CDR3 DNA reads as TGCGCCAGCAGCTTGGTGGTGGAGGGCGAGCAGTACTTC.

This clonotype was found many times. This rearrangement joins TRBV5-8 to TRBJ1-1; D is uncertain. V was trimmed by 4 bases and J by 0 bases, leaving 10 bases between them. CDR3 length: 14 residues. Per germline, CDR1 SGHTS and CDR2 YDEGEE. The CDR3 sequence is CASSERTLNTEAFF. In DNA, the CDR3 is TGTGCCAGCAGCGAGAGGACGCTGAACACTGAAGCTTTCTTT.

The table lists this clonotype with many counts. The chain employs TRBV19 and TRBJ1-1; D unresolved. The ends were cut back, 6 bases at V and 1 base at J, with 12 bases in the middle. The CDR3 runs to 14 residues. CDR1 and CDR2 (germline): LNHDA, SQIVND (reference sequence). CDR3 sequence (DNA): TGTGCCAGTAGAGACGGCGGCCGGAACACTGAAGCTTTCTTT. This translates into CASRDGGRNTEAFF.

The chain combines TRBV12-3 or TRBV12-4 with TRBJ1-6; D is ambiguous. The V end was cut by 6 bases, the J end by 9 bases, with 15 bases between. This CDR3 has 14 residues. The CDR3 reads CASRYTGIGSPLHF. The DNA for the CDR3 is TGTGCCAGCAGATACACTGGGATCGGTTCACCCCTCCACTTT.

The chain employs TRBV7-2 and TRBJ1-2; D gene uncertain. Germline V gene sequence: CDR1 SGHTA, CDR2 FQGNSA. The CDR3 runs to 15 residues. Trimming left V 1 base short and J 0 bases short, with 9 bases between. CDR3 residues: CASSLVGETNYGYTF. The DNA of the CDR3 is TGTGCCAGCAGCTTAGTTGGCGAGACTAACTATGGCTACACCTTC.

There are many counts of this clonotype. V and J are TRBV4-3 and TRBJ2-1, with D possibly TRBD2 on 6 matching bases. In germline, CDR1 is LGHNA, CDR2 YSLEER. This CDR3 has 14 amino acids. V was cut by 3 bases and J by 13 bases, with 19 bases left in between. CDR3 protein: CASSQEGFLGGQFF. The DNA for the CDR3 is TGCGCCAGCAGCCAGGAGGGATTTTTGGGCGGACAGTTCTTC.

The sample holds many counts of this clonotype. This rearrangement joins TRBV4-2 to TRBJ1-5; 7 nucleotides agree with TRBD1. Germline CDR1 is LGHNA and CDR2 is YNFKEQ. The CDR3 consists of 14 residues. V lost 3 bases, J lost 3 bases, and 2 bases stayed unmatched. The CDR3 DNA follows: TGTGCCAGCAGCCAGGGACAGACCAATCAGCCCCAGCATTTT. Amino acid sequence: CASSQGQTNQPQHF.

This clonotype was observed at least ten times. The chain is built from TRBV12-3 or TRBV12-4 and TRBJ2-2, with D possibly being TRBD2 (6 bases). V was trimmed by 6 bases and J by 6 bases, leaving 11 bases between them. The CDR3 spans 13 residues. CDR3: CASSTGGPGELFF. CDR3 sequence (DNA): TGTGCCAGCAGCACCGGGGGTCCCGGGGAGCTGTTTTTT.

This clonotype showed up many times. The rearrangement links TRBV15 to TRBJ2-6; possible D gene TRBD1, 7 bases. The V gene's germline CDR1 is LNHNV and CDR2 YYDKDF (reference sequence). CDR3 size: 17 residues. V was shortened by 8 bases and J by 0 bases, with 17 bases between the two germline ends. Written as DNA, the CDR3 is TGTGCCACCGGTCAGGGGGGAAGTTTCTCTGGGGCCAACGTCCTGACTTTC. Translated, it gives CATGQGGSFSGANVLTF.

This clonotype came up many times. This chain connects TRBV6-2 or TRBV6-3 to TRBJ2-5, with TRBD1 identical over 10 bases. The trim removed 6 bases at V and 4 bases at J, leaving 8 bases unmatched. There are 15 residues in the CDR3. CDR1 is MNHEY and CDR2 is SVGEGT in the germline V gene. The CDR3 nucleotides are TGTGCCAGCAGGGGACAGGGGAACCTCAGAGAGACCCAGTACTTC. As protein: CASRGQGNLRETQYF.

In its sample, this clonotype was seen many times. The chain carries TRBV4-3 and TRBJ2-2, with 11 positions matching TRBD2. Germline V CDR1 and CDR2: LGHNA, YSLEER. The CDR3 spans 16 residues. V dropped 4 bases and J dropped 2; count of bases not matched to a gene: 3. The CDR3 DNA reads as TGCGCCAGCAGCCCGACTAGCGGGGTCAACACCGGGGAGCTGTTTTTT. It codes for CASSPTSGVNTGELFF.

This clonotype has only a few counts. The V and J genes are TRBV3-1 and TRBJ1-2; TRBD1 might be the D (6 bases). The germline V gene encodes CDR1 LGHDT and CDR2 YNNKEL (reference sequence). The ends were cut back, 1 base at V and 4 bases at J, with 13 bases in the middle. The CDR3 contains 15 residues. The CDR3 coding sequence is TGTGCCAGCAGCCAAGCCAGGACAGAAATCTATGGCTACACCTTC. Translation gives CASSQARTEIYGYTF.

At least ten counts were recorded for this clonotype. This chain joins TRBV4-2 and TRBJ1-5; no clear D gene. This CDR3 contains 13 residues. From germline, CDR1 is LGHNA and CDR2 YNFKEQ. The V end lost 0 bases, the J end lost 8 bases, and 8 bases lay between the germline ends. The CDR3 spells CASSQDRREPQHF. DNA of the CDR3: TGTGCCAGCAGCCAAGATAGGAGGGAGCCCCAGCATTTT.

In DNA form, the CDR3 reads TGTGCCAGCAGCCCGGGACAGACCAACCAAGAGACCCAGTACTTC. Protein product: CASSPGQTNQETQYF. The chain recombines TRBV5-5 with TRBJ2-5; 7 positions match TRBD1. The CDR3 consists of 15 residues. Trimming at V came to 4 bases and at J to 0 bases, leaving 6 bases not matched to a gene. Germline CDR1 SGHKS, CDR2 YYEKEE (reference sequence).

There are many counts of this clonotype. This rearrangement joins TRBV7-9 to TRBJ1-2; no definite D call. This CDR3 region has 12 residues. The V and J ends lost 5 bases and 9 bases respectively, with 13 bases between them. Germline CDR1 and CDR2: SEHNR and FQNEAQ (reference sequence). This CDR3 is CASSPEAQSYTF. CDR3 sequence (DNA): TGTGCCAGCAGCCCAGAGGCTCAGAGCTACACCTTC.

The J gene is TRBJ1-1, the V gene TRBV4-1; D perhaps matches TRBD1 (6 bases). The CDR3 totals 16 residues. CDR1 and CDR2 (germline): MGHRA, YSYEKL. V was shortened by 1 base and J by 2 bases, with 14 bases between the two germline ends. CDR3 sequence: CASSQVGRTANTEAFF. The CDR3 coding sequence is TGCGCCAGCAGCCAAGTAGGAAGGACAGCCAACACTGAAGCTTTCTTT.

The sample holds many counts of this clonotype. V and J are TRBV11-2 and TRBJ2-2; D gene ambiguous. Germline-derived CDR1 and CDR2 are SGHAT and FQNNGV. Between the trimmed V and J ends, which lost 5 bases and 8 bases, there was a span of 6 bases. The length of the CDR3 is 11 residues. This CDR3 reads CASSRMGELFF. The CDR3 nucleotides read TGTGCCAGCAGCCGGATGGGGGAGCTGTTTTTT.

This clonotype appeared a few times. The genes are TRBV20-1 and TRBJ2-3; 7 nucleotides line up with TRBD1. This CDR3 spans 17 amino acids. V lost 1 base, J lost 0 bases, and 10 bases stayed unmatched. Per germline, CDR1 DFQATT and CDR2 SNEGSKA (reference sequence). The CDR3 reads CSARAASGTASTDTQYF. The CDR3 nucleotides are TGCAGTGCTAGAGCCGCGTCAGGGACAGCTAGCACAGATACGCAGTATTTT.

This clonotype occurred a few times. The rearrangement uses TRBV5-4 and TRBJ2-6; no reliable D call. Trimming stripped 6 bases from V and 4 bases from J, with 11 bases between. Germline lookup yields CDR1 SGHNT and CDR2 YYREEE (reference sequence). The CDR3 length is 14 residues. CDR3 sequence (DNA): TGTGCCAGCACTACGTTTAACGGGGCCAACGTCCTGACTTTC. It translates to CASTTFNGANVLTF.